These 13 T cell receptor beta chains were all obtained from the same sample, sequenced in a study of T cells in localized non-small cell lung cancer. Clones were read by immunoSEQ multiplex PCR, and TCRdb kept only the in-frame ones, dropping some. The table has some 41,000 clones, around 83% seen once. The sample in question was PBMCs, obtained before any cancer treatment. These receptors all stem from a man between 40 and 70 years old with stage II lung adenocarcinoma.

This chain uses TRBV5-1 with TRBJ2-2; maybe TRBD1 (6 bases). Germline V gene lookup returns CDR1 SGHRS and CDR2 YFSETQ. This CDR3 is 15 amino acids long. Trimming cost V 0 bases and J 2 bases, with 8 bases left between them. In nucleotides, the CDR3 is TGCGCCAGCAGCTTGGCAGGGGTTAACACCGGGGAGCTGTTTTTT. It translates to CASSLAGVNTGELFF. Drawing the rest from reference TRBV5-1 and TRBJ2-2, the complete variable domain is KAGVTQTPRYLIKTRGQQVTLSCSPISGHRSVSWYQQTPGQGLQFLFEYFSETQRNKGNFPGRFSGRQFSNSRSEMNVSTLELGDSALYLCASSLAGVNTGELFFGEGSRLTVL.

V and J are TRBV7-9 and TRBJ2-3; D ambiguous. The CDR3 runs 14 residues. Trimming stripped 5 bases from V and 6 bases from J, with 15 bases between. Germline CDR1 is SEHNR and CDR2 is FQNEAQ (reference sequence). The CDR3 nucleotides read TGTGCCAGCAGCCTGCTATCGACCGGGGATACGCAGTATTTT. Protein sequence: CASSLLSTGDTQYF.

The chain uses TRBV28 and TRBJ2-5; D is unclear. The CDR3 contains 13 residues. Germline V gene lookup returns CDR1 MDHEN and CDR2 SYDVKM. V was clipped by 4 bases and J by 1 base, with 7 bases between them. The CDR3 nucleotides are TGTGCCAGCAGTTCTTCCGCCCAAGAGACCCAGTACTTC. Translated: CASSSSAQETQYF. Filled out from reference TRBV28 and TRBJ2-5, the complete variable domain reads DVKVTQSSRYLVKRTGEKVFLECVQDMDHENMFWYRQDPGLGLRLIYFSYDVKMKEKGDIPEGYSVSREKKERFSLILESASTNQTSMYLCASSSSAQETQYFGPGTRLLVL.

V and J are TRBV9 and TRBJ2-5; 8 bases fit TRBD2. After removal of 3 bases from V and 4 bases from J, the junction contained 11 bases not matched to a gene. Germline V gene data show CDR1 as SGDLS and CDR2 as YYNGEE. The CDR3 contains 16 residues. CDR3 loop: CASSGVAGRFGETQYF. In DNA, the CDR3 is TGTGCCAGCAGCGGGGTAGCGGGAAGATTTGGAGAGACCCAGTACTTC.

V usage is TRBV28 and J usage is TRBJ1-1, with D perhaps TRBD1 (6 bases). Germline V gene sequence: CDR1 MDHEN, CDR2 SYDVKM. V gave up 5 bases and J gave up 4 bases, with 17 bases separating them. The CDR3 totals 15 residues. CDR3 protein: CASSTQGGGVTEAFF. In nucleotides, the CDR3 is TGTGCCAGCAGTACTCAAGGAGGGGGGGTCACTGAAGCTTTCTTT.

This clone has more than one count but fewer than ten. The V and J genes are TRBV7-8 and TRBJ2-2; D is unclear. The CDR3 is 14 residues long. Per the germline V gene, CDR1 is SGHVS and CDR2 is FQNEAQ. The ends were cut back, 1 base at V and 0 bases at J, with 3 bases in the middle. CDR3 loop: CASSLDPNTGELFF. The DNA of the CDR3 is TGTGCCAGCAGCTTAGATCCGAACACCGGGGAGCTGTTTTTT. Full variable domain (remainder filled in from reference TRBV7-8 and TRBJ2-2): GAGVSQSPRYKVAKRGQDVALRCDPISGHVSLFWYQQALGQGPEFLTYFQNEAQLDKSGLPSDRFFAERPEGSVSTLKIQRTQQEDSAVYLCASSLDPNTGELFFGEGSRLTVL.

This clone came up a few times. The chain has TRBV19 and TRBJ1-2; 7 bases map to TRBD1. Unmatched junction bases numbered 5, after V lost 5 bases and J lost 8 bases. CDR3 length equals 12 residues. Germline loops: CDR1 LNHDA, CDR2 SQIVND (reference sequence). The CDR3 protein is CASSPQGEGYTF. CDR3 DNA: TGTGCCAGTAGTCCTCAGGGGGAAGGCTACACCTTC.

The chain links TRBV6-5 to TRBJ1-1; D perhaps matches TRBD1 (5 bases). Germline V CDR1 and CDR2: MNHEY, SVGAGI. Trimming removed 6 bases from V and 6 bases from J, with 11 bases in between. The CDR3 length is 12 residues. Here the CDR3 DNA reads TGTGCCAGCAGCAACCCGACAGCTGAAGCTTTCTTT. This translates into CASSNPTAEAFF.

The chain joins TRBV21-1 to TRBJ2-7; TRBD1, the table's D call, lacks a check against the DNA. TRBV21-1 is given as a pseudogene. This CDR3 comprises 15 residues. The CDR3 reads CASSKVDRGSDEQYF. DNA for the CDR3: TGTGCCAGCAGCAAAGTGGACAGGGGCAGCGACGAGCAGTACTTC.

This chain links TRBV19 with TRBJ1-2; 7 bases align to TRBD1. Trimming removed 1 base from V and 2 bases from J; junction bases left unmatched: 7. The CDR3 has 16 amino acids. Germline CDR1 reads LNHDA; CDR2 reads SQIVND (reference sequence). CDR3 loop: CASSIVATGVNYGYTF. CDR3 DNA: TGTGCCAGTAGTATAGTGGCAACAGGGGTAAACTATGGCTACACCTTC.

J is TRBJ2-2 and V is TRBV7-2; 12 bases map to TRBD2. Germline CDR1 SGHTA, CDR2 FQGNSA. The CDR3 is made up of 17 amino acids. J gave up 6 bases and V 5 bases, and 10 bases lay outside the gene matches. CDR3 nucleotides: TGTGCCAGCAGCCTATCCCGGACTAGCGGGAATGCCGGGGAGCTGTTTTTT. This codes for CASSLSRTSGNAGELFF.

This chain links TRBV7-2 with TRBJ1-1, with D unclear. The CDR3 sequence is 11 residues long. CDR1 is SGHTA, CDR2 FQGNSA, per germline. Trimming removed 3 bases at V and 5 bases at J, with 4 bases between. The CDR3 bases are TGTGCCAGCAGCTTTGGGACTGAAGCTTTCTTT. Translation gives CASSFGTEAFF.

The V gene is TRBV6-5, the J gene TRBJ1-4; the match to TRBD1 covers 9 bases. This CDR3 is built from 14 residues. Unmatched junction bases numbered 5, after V lost 7 bases and J lost 5 bases. Germline V CDR1 and CDR2: MNHEY, SVGAGI. Here the CDR3 reads CASTPGQGNEKLFF. DNA for the CDR3: TGTGCCAGCACTCCGGGACAGGGCAATGAAAAACTGTTTTTT.